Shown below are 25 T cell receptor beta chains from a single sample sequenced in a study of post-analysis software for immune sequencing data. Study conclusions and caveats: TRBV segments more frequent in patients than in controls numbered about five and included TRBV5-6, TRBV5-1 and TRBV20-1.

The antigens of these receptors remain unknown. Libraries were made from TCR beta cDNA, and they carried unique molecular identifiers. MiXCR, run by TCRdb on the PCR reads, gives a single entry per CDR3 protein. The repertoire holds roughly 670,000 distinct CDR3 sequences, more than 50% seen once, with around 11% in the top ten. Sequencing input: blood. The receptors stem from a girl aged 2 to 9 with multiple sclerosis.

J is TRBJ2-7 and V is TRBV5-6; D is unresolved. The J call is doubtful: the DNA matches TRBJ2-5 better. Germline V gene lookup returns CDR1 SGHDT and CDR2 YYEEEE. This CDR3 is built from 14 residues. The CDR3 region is CASSFGQEGETQYF. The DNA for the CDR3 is TGTGCCAGCAGCTTTGGCCAGGAAGGAGAGACCCAGTACTTC.

CDR3 nucleotides: TGCAGCGTTAATCCAGGGTCTAACTATGGCTACACCTTC. Its protein is CSVNPGSNYGYTF. The gene calls are TRBV29-1 and TRBJ1-2; tentative D call: TRBD1 (5 bases). Germline V CDR1 and CDR2: SQVTM, ANQGSEA. Between the trimmed V and J ends, which lost 5 bases and 0 bases, there was a span of 10 bases. The CDR3 is made up of 13 amino acids.

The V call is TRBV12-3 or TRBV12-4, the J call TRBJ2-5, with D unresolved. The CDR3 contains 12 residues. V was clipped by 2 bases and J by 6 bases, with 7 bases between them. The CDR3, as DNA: TGTGCCAGCAGTTTAACTCTTAAGACCCAGTACTTC. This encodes CASSLTLKTQYF.

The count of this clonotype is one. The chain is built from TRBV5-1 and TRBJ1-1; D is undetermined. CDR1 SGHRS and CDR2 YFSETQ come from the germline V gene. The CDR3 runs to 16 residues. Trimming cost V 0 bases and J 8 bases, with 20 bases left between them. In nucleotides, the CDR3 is TGCGCCAGCAGCTTGGAAACGGGAAAGGCGACTGTCGAAGCTTTCTTT. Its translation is CASSLETGKATVEAFF.

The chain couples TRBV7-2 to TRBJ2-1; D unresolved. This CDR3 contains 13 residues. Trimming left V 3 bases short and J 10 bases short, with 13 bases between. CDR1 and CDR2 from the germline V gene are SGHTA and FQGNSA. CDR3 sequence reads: CASSFTWCSEQFF. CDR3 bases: TGTGCCAGCAGCTTTACGTGGTGTAGCGAGCAGTTCTTC.

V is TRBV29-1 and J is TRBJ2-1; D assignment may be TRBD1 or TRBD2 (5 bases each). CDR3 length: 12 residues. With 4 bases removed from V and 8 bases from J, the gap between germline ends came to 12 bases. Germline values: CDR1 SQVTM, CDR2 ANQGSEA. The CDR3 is CSVAPGSDEQFF. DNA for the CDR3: TGCAGCGTTGCCCCAGGGAGCGATGAGCAGTTCTTC.

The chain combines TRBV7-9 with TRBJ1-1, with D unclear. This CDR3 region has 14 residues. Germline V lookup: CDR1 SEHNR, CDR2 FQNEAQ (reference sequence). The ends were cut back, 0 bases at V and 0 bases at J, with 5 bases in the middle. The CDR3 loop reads CASSLAQVNTEAFF. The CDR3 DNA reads TGTGCCAGCAGCTTAGCCCAGGTGAACACTGAAGCTTTCTTT.

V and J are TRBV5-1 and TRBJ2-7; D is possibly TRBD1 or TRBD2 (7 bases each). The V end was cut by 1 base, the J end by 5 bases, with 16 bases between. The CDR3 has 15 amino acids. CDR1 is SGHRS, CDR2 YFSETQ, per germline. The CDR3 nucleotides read TGCGCCAGCAGCTTGCAGGTGACAGGGAGGGACGAGCAGTACTTC. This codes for CASSLQVTGRDEQYF.

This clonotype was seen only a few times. The CDR3 region is CAVRGAPRYPNTEAFF. CDR3 sequence (DNA): TGTGCCGTTAGGGGGGCTCCTCGATACCCGAACACTGAAGCTTTCTTT. This chain links TRBV2 with TRBJ1-1; perhaps TRBD1 as D (6 bases). The V end lost 11 bases, the J end lost 1 base, and 23 bases lay between the germline ends. CDR1 SNHLY and CDR2 FYNNEI come from the germline V gene. This CDR3 comprises 16 residues.

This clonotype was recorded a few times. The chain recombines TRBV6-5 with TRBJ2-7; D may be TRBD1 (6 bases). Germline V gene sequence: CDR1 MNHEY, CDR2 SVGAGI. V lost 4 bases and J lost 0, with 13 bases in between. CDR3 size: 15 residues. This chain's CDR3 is CASSSRDMSSYEQYF. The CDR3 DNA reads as TGTGCCAGCAGTTCCCGGGACATGAGCTCCTACGAGCAGTACTTC.

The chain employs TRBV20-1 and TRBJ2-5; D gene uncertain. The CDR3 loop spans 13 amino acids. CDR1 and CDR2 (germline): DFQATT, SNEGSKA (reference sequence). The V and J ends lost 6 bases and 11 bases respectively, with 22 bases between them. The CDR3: CSAFQREEGEQYF. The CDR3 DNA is TGCAGTGCGTTCCAGCGAGAGGAAGGAGAGCAGTACTTC.

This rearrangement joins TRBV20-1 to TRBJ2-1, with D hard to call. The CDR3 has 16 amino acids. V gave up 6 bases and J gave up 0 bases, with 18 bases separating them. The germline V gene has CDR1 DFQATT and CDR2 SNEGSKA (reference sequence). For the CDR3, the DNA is TGCAGTGCCCCTGATGTGGCGGTGCCCTCCTACAATGAGCAGTTCTTC. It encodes CSAPDVAVPSYNEQFF.

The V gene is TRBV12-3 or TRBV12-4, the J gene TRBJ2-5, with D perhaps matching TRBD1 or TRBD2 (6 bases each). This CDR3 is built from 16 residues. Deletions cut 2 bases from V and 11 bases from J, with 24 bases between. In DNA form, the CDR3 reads TGTGCCAGCAGTTTACAGGGGCAGACTAGGTACAATGAGCAGTACTTC. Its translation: CASSLQGQTRYNEQYF.

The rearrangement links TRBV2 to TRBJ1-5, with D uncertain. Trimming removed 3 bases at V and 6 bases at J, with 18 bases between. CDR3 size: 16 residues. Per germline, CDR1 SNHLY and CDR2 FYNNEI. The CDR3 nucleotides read TGTGCCAGCAGTGAGGAGCGGGTATCCTTTGGTCAGCCCCAGCATTTT. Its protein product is CASSEERVSFGQPQHF.

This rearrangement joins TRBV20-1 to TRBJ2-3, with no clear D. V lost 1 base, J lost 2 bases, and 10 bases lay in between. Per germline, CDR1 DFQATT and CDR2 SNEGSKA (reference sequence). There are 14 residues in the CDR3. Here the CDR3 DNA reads TGCAGTGCTAGAGGCCCAGATATCACAGATACGCAGTATTTT. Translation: CSARGPDITDTQYF.

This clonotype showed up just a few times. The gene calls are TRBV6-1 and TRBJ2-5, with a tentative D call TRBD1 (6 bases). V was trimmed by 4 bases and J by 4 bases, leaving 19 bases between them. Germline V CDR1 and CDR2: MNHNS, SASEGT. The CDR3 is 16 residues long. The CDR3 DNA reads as TGTGCCAGCAGTGGATCATTAAACAGGGCAGGAGAGACCCAGTACTTC. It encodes CASSGSLNRAGETQYF.

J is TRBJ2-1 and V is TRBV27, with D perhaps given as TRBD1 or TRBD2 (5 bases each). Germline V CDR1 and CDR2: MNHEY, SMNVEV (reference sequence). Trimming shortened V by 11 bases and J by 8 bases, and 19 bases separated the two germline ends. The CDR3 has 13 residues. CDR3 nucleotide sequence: TGTGCCGCCGGGACCTACCCCTCACATGAGCAGTTCTTC. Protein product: CAAGTYPSHEQFF.

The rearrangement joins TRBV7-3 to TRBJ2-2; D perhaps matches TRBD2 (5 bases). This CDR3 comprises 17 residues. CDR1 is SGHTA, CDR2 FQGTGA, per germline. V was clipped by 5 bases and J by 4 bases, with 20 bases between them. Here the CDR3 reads CASSRSSGSYLTGELFF. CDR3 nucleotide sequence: TGTGCCAGCAGCCGATCGTCGGGATCTTACCTCACCGGGGAGCTGTTTTTT.

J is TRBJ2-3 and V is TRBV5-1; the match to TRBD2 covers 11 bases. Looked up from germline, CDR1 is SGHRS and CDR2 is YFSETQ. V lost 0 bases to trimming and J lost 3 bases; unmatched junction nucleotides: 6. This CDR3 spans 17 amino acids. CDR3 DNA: TGCGCCAGCAGCTTGGATCTAGCGGGAGGCGAAACAGATACGCAGTATTTT. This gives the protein CASSLDLAGGETDTQYF. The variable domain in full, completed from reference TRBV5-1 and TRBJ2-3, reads KAGVTQTPRYLIKTRGQQVTLSCSPISGHRSVSWYQQTPGQGLQFLFEYFSETQRNKGNFPGRFSGRQFSNSRSEMNVSTLELGDSALYLCASSLDLAGGETDTQYFGPGTRLTVL.

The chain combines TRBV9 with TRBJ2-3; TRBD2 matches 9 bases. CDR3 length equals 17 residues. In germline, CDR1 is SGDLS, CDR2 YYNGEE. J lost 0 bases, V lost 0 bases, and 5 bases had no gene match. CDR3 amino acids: CASSVGRGGPSTDTQYF. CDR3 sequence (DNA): TGTGCCAGCAGCGTAGGGCGGGGGGGCCCTAGCACAGATACGCAGTATTTT.

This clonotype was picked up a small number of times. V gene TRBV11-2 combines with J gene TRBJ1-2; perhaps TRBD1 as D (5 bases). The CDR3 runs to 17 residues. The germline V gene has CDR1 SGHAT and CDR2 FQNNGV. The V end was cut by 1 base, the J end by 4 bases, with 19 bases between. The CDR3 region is CASSLVPTDSGGYGYTF. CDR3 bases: TGTGCCAGCAGCTTAGTTCCAACCGACAGCGGAGGCTATGGCTACACCTTC.

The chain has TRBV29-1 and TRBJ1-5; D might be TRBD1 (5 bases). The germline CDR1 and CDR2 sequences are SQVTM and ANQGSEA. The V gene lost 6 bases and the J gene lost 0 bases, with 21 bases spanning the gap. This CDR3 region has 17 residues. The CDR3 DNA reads TGCAGCGTCTCGAATTGGGGCAGGGAAGATAGCAATCAGCCCCAGCATTTT. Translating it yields CSVSNWGREDSNQPQHF.

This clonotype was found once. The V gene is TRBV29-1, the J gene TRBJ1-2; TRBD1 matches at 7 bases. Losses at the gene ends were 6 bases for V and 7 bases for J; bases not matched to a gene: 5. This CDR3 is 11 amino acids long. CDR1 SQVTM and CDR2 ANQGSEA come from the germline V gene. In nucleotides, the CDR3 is TGCAGCGTGACAGGGCTCCTTGGCTACACCTTC. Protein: CSVTGLLGYTF.

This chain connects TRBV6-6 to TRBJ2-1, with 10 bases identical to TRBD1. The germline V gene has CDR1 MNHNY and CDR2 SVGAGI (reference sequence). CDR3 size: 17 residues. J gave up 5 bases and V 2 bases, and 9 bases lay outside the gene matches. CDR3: CASSYNEGQGLNNEQFF. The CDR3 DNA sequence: TGTGCCAGCAGTTACAACGAGGGACAGGGGTTAAACAATGAGCAGTTCTTC.

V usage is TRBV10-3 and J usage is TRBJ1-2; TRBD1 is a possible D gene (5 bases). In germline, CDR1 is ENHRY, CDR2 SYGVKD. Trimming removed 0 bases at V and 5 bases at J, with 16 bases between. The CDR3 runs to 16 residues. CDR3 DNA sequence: TGTGCCATCAGTGAGTCGACAGTCTCCTCTCAATATGGCTACACCTTC. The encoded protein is CAISESTVSSQYGYTF.